Shown below are 20 T cell receptor beta chains from a single sample sequenced in a study of shared clonotypes between healthy human individuals. Assay: immunoSEQ multiplex PCR; the TCRdb copy retains only in-frame clones and omits some. The repertoire holds about 490,000 clones, with about 82% as singletons. The sequencing sample was made of PBMCs. The receptors were gathered from a woman in her 40s in good health. Some clones in this sample may be carry-over from other donors' samples.

This chain connects TRBV6-1 to TRBJ1-3; the D is unclear. The CDR3 length is 14 residues. V was trimmed by 6 bases and J by 0 bases, leaving 9 bases between them. Germline assignment: CDR1 MNHNS and CDR2 SASEGT. CDR3 sequence (DNA): TGTGCCAGCAGCTCAGGTACCTCTGGAAACACCATATATTTT. Residues: CASSSGTSGNTIYF.

A few counts support this clone. Other DNA sequences in the sample encode the same CDR3. This chain joins TRBV30 and TRBJ1-1; no firm D call. The CDR3 runs to 14 residues. The germline V gene has CDR1 GTSNPN and CDR2 SVGIG (reference sequence). Trimming removed 5 bases at V and 0 bases at J, with 13 bases between. CDR3 loop: CAWQDGPLNTEAFF. CDR3 bases: TGTGCCTGGCAGGACGGACCCTTGAACACTGAAGCTTTCTTT.

The CDR3 DNA is TGTGCCAGCAGCGTAAGAAGCTGGACTGAAGCTTTCTTT. Translated, it gives CASSVRSWTEAFF. V and J are TRBV9 and TRBJ1-1; D remains unclear. The CDR3 totals 13 residues. Germline CDR1 and CDR2: SGDLS and YYNGEE. V was trimmed by 1 base and J by 5 bases, leaving 9 bases between them.

The genes are TRBV28 and TRBJ1-4; 8 bases map to TRBD1. Germline values: CDR1 MDHEN, CDR2 SYDVKM. The CDR3 extends over 15 amino acids. J was trimmed by 7 bases and V by 4 bases; bases with no gene match: 8. The DNA for the CDR3 is TGTGCCAGCAGTTCTCCGACAGGGGCGGCTGAAAAACTGTTTTTT. Translating gives CASSSPTGAAEKLFF.

The chain employs TRBV7-3 and TRBJ2-3, with a possible D match to TRBD2 (6 bases). V was cut by 5 bases and J by 2 bases, with 11 bases left in between. The CDR3 consists of 14 residues. Germline-derived CDR1 and CDR2 are SGHTA and FQGTGA. CDR3: CASSPSSVTDTQYF. The CDR3 DNA sequence: TGTGCCAGCAGCCCCTCTAGCGTCACAGATACGCAGTATTTT.

This clone came up a few times. The chain combines TRBV5-5 with TRBJ1-1; D might be TRBD1 (5 bases). The V end was cut by 5 bases, the J end by 11 bases, with 31 bases between. The germline V gene encodes CDR1 SGHKS and CDR2 YYEKEE (reference sequence). The CDR3 is 17 residues long. CDR3 region: CASREGRAGLGSRRAFF. DNA of the CDR3: TGTGCCAGCAGAGAGGGAAGGGCAGGGTTGGGGAGTCGGCGCGCTTTCTTT.

The V call is TRBV2, the J call TRBJ1-1, with D possibly matching TRBD1 (6 bases). The CDR3 loop spans 15 amino acids. The V end lost 4 bases, the J end lost 1 base, and 13 bases lay between the germline ends. Germline CDR1 and CDR2: SNHLY and FYNNEI. CDR3 loop: CASSVSRGWNTEAFF. The CDR3, as DNA: TGTGCCAGCAGTGTATCCAGGGGCTGGAACACTGAAGCTTTCTTT.

The chain joins TRBV6-1 to TRBJ2-7; 8 bases are a match to TRBD1. V gave up 4 bases and J gave up 2 bases; unmatched junction bases: 1. CDR3 length: 13 residues. Germline-derived CDR1 and CDR2 are MNHNS and SASEGT. The CDR3 region is CASSVTGAYEQYF. CDR3 bases: TGTGCCAGCAGTGTGACAGGGGCCTACGAGCAGTACTTC.

This clone was recorded a few times. The J gene is TRBJ2-2, the V gene TRBV7-9; no definite D call. This CDR3 is built from 14 residues. V was shortened by 1 base and J by 5 bases, with 8 bases between the two germline ends. Germline loops: CDR1 SEHNR, CDR2 FQNEAQ (reference sequence). CDR3 in amino acids: CASSLGALTGELFF. In DNA, the CDR3 is TGTGCCAGCAGCTTAGGAGCCCTAACCGGGGAGCTGTTTTTT.

In this sample, this clone turned up a few times. The rearrangement joins TRBV11-3 to TRBJ1-1; no clear D. Germline assignment: CDR1 SGHNT and CDR2 YENEEA. This CDR3 has 13 residues. Trimming shortened V by 0 bases and J by 1 base, and 3 bases separated the two germline ends. CDR3 sequence: CASSLDPNTEAFF. In DNA form, the CDR3 reads TGTGCCAGCAGCTTAGACCCGAACACTGAAGCTTTCTTT.

V and J are TRBV7-3 and TRBJ2-2; TRBD1 or TRBD2 may be the D gene (5 bases each). Per germline, CDR1 SGHTA and CDR2 FQGTGA. CDR3 length: 16 residues. V was shortened by 8 bases and J by 1 base, with 17 bases between the two germline ends. CDR3 nucleotides: TGTGCCAGCGCTCATCCGGGACCCCAGAACACCGGGGAGCTGTTTTTT. It codes for CASAHPGPQNTGELFF.

J is TRBJ1-2 and V is TRBV6-5; D not resolved. The CDR3 runs to 14 residues. Per the germline V gene, CDR1 is MNHEY and CDR2 is SVGAGI. The ends were cut back, 4 bases at V and 4 bases at J, with 13 bases in the middle. The CDR3 region has the DNA TGTGCCAGCAGTTCTATACAGTATGGCTATGGCTACACCTTC. This encodes CASSSIQYGYGYTF.

In this sample, this clone turned up once. This chain uses TRBV9 with TRBJ1-1; D is ambiguous. The CDR3 has 14 amino acids. Trimming removed 7 bases from V and 2 bases from J, with 15 bases in between. Germline V gene data show CDR1 as SGDLS and CDR2 as YYNGEE. CDR3 residues: CASGPLRENTEAFF. The CDR3 nucleotides are TGTGCCAGCGGGCCCCTACGGGAAAACACTGAAGCTTTCTTT.

This clone was seen a single time. The chain carries TRBV5-4 and TRBJ1-1; TRBD1 might be the D (6 bases). Per germline, CDR1 SGHNT and CDR2 YYREEE (reference sequence). V gave up 3 bases and J gave up 2 bases, with 14 bases separating them. The CDR3 spans 15 residues. The DNA of the CDR3 is TGTGCCAGCAGCTGGCCGGGGACACCTAACACTGAAGCTTTCTTT. Protein: CASSWPGTPNTEAFF.

Of note for this clone: With a far larger clone one base away, a read error is the likely cause. Other nucleotide sequences in the sample specify the same CDR3. J is TRBJ2-7 and V is TRBV4-3, with a tentative D call TRBD2 (5 bases). The V gene's germline CDR1 is LGHNA and CDR2 YSLEER. The CDR3 length is 13 residues. The CDR3 protein is CASSQGGYYEQYF. CDR3 sequence (DNA): TGCGCCAGCAGCCAAGGAGGGTACTACGAGCAGTACTTT.

The rearrangement uses TRBV5-4 and TRBJ2-6; D is perhaps TRBD2 (5 bases). Germline V gene data show CDR1 as SGHNT and CDR2 as YYREEE (reference sequence). The CDR3 extends over 15 amino acids. Deletions cut 3 bases from V and 0 bases from J, with 7 bases between. CDR3 bases: TGTGCCAGCAGCTACCGGGACTCTGGGGCCAACGTCCTGACTTTC. The encoded protein is CASSYRDSGANVLTF.

Of note for this clone: Other nucleotide sequences from this sample produce the same CDR3. The chain combines TRBV11-2 with TRBJ2-2; the D gene is possibly TRBD1 (5 bases). The CDR3 has 15 residues. Trimming took off 6 bases at V and 2 bases at J, with 13 bases between the two ends. Germline CDR1 is SGHAT and CDR2 is FQNNGV. This CDR3 reads CASSPLGANTGELFF. The CDR3 nucleotides read TGTGCCAGCAGTCCCTTAGGGGCAAACACCGGGGAGCTGTTTTTT.

This clone was observed many times. The rearrangement links TRBV28 to TRBJ1-1; 8 nucleotides line up with TRBD1. Trimming removed 5 bases from V and 5 bases from J; junction bases left unmatched: 10. Germline assignment: CDR1 MDHEN and CDR2 SYDVKM. The CDR3 has 15 residues. The CDR3 nucleotides read TGTGCCAGCAGTCCCGCGGACAGGGCTAGAACTGAAGCTTTCTTT. Protein sequence: CASSPADRARTEAFF.

A note on this clone: A read error is the likely source, as a far larger clone sits one nucleotide away. The conserved phenylalanine or tryptophan normally closing the CDR3 is absent here, so this likely arose from a read error. This chain connects TRBV11-2 to TRBJ1-2; D is undetermined. V dropped 5 bases and J dropped 9 bases, with 10 bases sitting between them. Looked up from germline, CDR1 is SGHAT and CDR2 is FQNNGV. The CDR3 covers 11 residues. The CDR3 reads CASSPRISYTS. The CDR3, as DNA: TGTGCCAGCAGCCCCAGGATCAGCTACACCTCC.

J is TRBJ1-1 and V is TRBV14; 7 nucleotides agree with TRBD1. Unmatched junction bases numbered 9, after V lost 4 bases and J lost 4 bases. The CDR3 spans 15 residues. Germline CDR1 SGHDN, CDR2 FVKESK. CDR3 protein: CASSPSDRPGTEAFF. In DNA form, the CDR3 reads TGTGCCAGCAGCCCGTCGGACAGGCCAGGCACTGAAGCTTTCTTT.